Following are 29 T cell receptor beta chains from one sample sequenced in a study of PD-1 blockade in classical Hodgkin lymphoma. The time point denotes: newly diagnosed, previously untreated cHL patient sample. Profiled with immunoSEQ multiplex PCR; TCRdb holds only in-frame clones, not every one. Of 17,000 or so clones in the sample, roughly nine tenths were seen once. Source material: peripheral blood mononuclear cells (PBMCs). The receptors were gathered from a human donor with classical Hodgkin lymphoma.

In DNA form, the CDR3 reads TGTGCCAGCAGCTTGGGAGGGGGTGCCCCATATGGCTACACCTTC. It is translated as CASSLGGGAPYGYTF. The chain recombines TRBV11-2 with TRBJ1-2; D might be TRBD1 (6 bases). V lost 3 bases, J lost 5 bases, and 16 bases lay in between. The CDR3 runs 15 residues. CDR1 and CDR2 from the germline V gene are SGHAT and FQNNGV.

A single count supports this clone. CDR3 DNA: TGTGCCAGCACGTGTTCCTACGAGCAGTACTTC. Its protein is CASTCSYEQYF. This chain links TRBV6-4 with TRBJ2-7; unclear D gene. Germline V lookup: CDR1 MRHNA, CDR2 SNTAGT. CDR3 length: 11 amino acids. Trimming left V 7 bases short and J 1 base short, with 5 bases between.

This clone was seen once. The chain links TRBV4-3 to TRBJ1-3; 8 bases agree with TRBD1. The CDR3 contains 19 residues. J was trimmed by 4 bases and V by 0 bases; bases with no gene match: 14. Germline V lookup: CDR1 LGHNA, CDR2 YSLEER. In DNA form, the CDR3 reads TGCGCCAGCAGCCAAGAGAAGGGAGGCCAGGGGGCAGGGGGAAACACCATATATTTT. This encodes CASSQEKGGQGAGGNTIYF.

This sequence joins TRBV28 and TRBJ1-2; D may be TRBD1 (6 bases). Per the germline V gene, CDR1 is MDHEN and CDR2 is SYDVKM. Trimming removed 5 bases from V and 4 bases from J, with 29 bases in between. The CDR3 is made up of 19 amino acids. The CDR3 sequence: CASSALIQGGPTSGYGYTF. Written as DNA, the CDR3 is TGTGCCAGCAGTGCCCTAATACAGGGCGGACCTACTTCGGGCTATGGCTACACCTTC.

This chain joins TRBV5-4 and TRBJ2-7, with TRBD2 identical over 7 bases. V shed 0 bases and J 2 bases; nucleotides not matched to a gene: 2. The germline V gene has CDR1 SGHNT and CDR2 YYREEE (reference sequence). The CDR3 consists of 14 residues. In nucleotides, the CDR3 is TGTGCCAGCAGCTTGGAGCGGGGCCCCTACGAGCAGTACTTC. Its protein product is CASSLERGPYEQYF.

The chain is built from TRBV4-1 and TRBJ1-5; D is ambiguous. This CDR3 has 15 residues. Looked up from germline, CDR1 is MGHRA and CDR2 is YSYEKL. Trimming removed 0 bases from V and 4 bases from J, with 10 bases in between. The CDR3 DNA reads TGCGCCAGCAGCCAAGATACCGGGGAGAATCAGCCCCAGCATTTT. As protein: CASSQDTGENQPQHF.

The chain carries TRBV30 and TRBJ2-3; D is perhaps TRBD2 (5 bases). V was pared by 1 base and J by 1 base, with 9 bases between. The length of the CDR3 is 14 residues. Germline V CDR1 and CDR2: GTSNPN, SVGIG (reference sequence). The CDR3 loop reads CAWSEGLRTDTQYF. DNA for the CDR3: TGTGCCTGGAGTGAAGGACTCCGCACAGATACGCAGTATTTT.

The chain has TRBV28 and TRBJ1-2, with D maybe TRBD1 (5 bases). V was pared by 6 bases and J by 1 base, with 15 bases between. The germline gives CDR1 MDHEN, CDR2 SYDVKM. This CDR3 is 15 amino acids long. The CDR3 sequence is CASSWGRGGNYGYTF. Here the CDR3 DNA reads TGTGCCAGCAGCTGGGGCCGGGGAGGTAACTATGGCTACACCTTC.

This chain uses TRBV9 with TRBJ2-3; unclear D gene. Looked up from germline, CDR1 is SGDLS and CDR2 is YYNGEE. The V gene lost 3 bases and the J gene lost 4 bases, with 6 bases spanning the gap. The CDR3 length is 12 residues. CDR3 nucleotides: TGTGCCAGCAGCGGAATTCCAGATACGCAGTATTTT. It codes for CASSGIPDTQYF.

Only one count was recorded for this clone. The chain couples TRBV7-2 to TRBJ2-5; D is perhaps TRBD1 (5 bases). V lost 5 bases to trimming and J lost 5 bases, with 21 bases between them. Germline V gene data show CDR1 as SGHTA and CDR2 as FQGNSA. The CDR3 totals 16 residues. This CDR3 reads CASSPRWGSAMETQYF. In nucleotides, the CDR3 is TGTGCCAGCAGCCCTAGGTGGGGCTCAGCGATGGAGACCCAGTACTTC.

The V and J genes are TRBV5-1 and TRBJ2-5; no firm D call. V was cut by 5 bases and J by 4 bases, with 15 bases left in between. This CDR3 contains 14 residues. Germline lookup yields CDR1 SGHRS and CDR2 YFSETQ. The CDR3 here is CASRPRELSETQYF. DNA of the CDR3: TGCGCCAGCAGGCCGCGAGAGTTGTCAGAGACCCAGTACTTC.

The rearrangement uses TRBV5-5 and TRBJ2-7; 11 nucleotides agree with TRBD2. Germline assignment: CDR1 SGHKS and CDR2 YYEKEE (reference sequence). The CDR3 covers 14 residues. Unmatched junction bases numbered 5, after V lost 4 bases and J lost 5 bases. In DNA form, the CDR3 reads TGTGCCAGCAGCGCGGGACTAGCGGCGGACGAGCAGTACTTC. Encoded protein: CASSAGLAADEQYF.

This chain links TRBV4-3 with TRBJ2-6; D is ambiguous. This CDR3 is built from 17 residues. Per germline, CDR1 LGHNA and CDR2 YSLEER. V shed 0 bases and J shed 0 bases, with 9 bases lying between them. The CDR3 region has the DNA TGCGCCAGCAGCCAAGACCGTTCATTCTCTGGGGCCAACGTCCTGACTTTC. Protein: CASSQDRSFSGANVLTF.

V usage is TRBV28 and J usage is TRBJ1-3; D gene uncertain. The V gene's germline CDR1 is MDHEN and CDR2 SYDVKM. V was pared by 1 base and J by 0 bases, with 13 bases between. This CDR3 is 17 amino acids long. The CDR3 spells CASSLLPHAYSGNTIYF. The DNA of the CDR3 is TGTGCCAGCAGTTTATTACCCCACGCCTACTCTGGAAACACCATATATTTT.

The V and J genes are TRBV29-1 and TRBJ1-1; D might be TRBD1 (5 bases). CDR1 and CDR2 from the germline V gene are SQVTM and ANQGSEA. CDR3 length: 16 residues. Trimming removed 1 base from V and 1 base from J, with 16 bases in between. In DNA, the CDR3 is TGCAGCGTTGAAGGGGGGATGGGGATGGGGAACACTGAAGCTTTCTTT. The encoded protein is CSVEGGMGMGNTEAFF.

The chain links TRBV7-2 to TRBJ2-7; D is possibly TRBD2 (5 bases). Germline CDR1 SGHTA, CDR2 FQGNSA. Trimming removed 7 bases at V and 3 bases at J, with 10 bases between. The CDR3 is 12 residues long. CDR3 residues: CASTSRVYEQYF. CDR3 nucleotides: TGTGCCAGCACCTCGAGGGTCTACGAGCAGTACTTC. Supplemented by reference TRBV7-2 and TRBJ2-7, the full variable domain reads GAGVSQSPSNKVTEKGKDVELRCDPISGHTALYWYRQSLGQGLEFLIYFQGNSAPDKSGLPSDRFSAERTGGSVSTLTIQRTQQEDSAVYLCASTSRVYEQYFGPGTRLTVT.

This clone was counted once. The CDR3 region is CASSLVNYGYTF. The CDR3 DNA follows: TGTGCCAGCAGCTTAGTTAACTATGGCTACACCTTC. This rearrangement joins TRBV7-8 to TRBJ1-2; unclear D gene. V dropped 1 base and J dropped 1 base, with 1 base sitting between them. The CDR3 length is 12 residues. Germline V gene lookup returns CDR1 SGHVS and CDR2 FQNEAQ.

V and J are TRBV15 and TRBJ2-1, with D uncertain. V was shortened by 2 bases and J by 5 bases, with 4 bases between the two germline ends. CDR3 size: 12 residues. Germline CDR1 LNHNV, CDR2 YYDKDF (reference sequence). The DNA for the CDR3 is TGTGCCACCAGCAGACACGACAATGAGCAGTTCTTC. Its protein is CATSRHDNEQFF.

CDR3 amino acids: CASSLGPPGEQYF. The CDR3 nucleotides read TGTGCCAGCAGCTTAGGGCCCCCTGGGGAGCAGTACTTC. The chain joins TRBV7-2 to TRBJ2-7, with D uncertain. Trimming took 1 base from V and 7 from J, leaving 11 bases between them. From germline, CDR1 is SGHTA and CDR2 FQGNSA. This CDR3 has 13 amino acids.

V is TRBV2 and J is TRBJ2-7; D is perhaps TRBD1 (6 bases). V shed 5 bases and J shed 6 bases, with 8 bases lying between them. Looked up from germline, CDR1 is SNHLY and CDR2 is FYNNEI. CDR3 length: 11 amino acids. Here the CDR3 reads CASSRGGEQYF. The CDR3 DNA follows: TGTGCCAGCAGTCGAGGGGGCGAGCAGTACTTC.

This sequence joins TRBV15 and TRBJ1-6, with a tentative D call TRBD1 (6 bases). CDR3 length equals 16 residues. The V end lost 5 bases, the J end lost 2 bases, and 13 bases lay between the germline ends. Per the germline V gene, CDR1 is LNHNV and CDR2 is YYDKDF (reference sequence). This chain's CDR3 is CATSPLGGTYNSPLHF. CDR3 DNA sequence: TGTGCCACCAGCCCCCTGGGGGGCACCTATAATTCACCCCTCCACTTT.

The rearrangement links TRBV6-5 to TRBJ2-2; 11 nucleotides match TRBD2. CDR1 and CDR2 from the germline V gene are MNHEY and SVGAGI. This CDR3 contains 14 residues. V lost 6 bases and J lost 5; bases outside the gene matches: 2. CDR3 sequence (DNA): TGTGCCAGCAGCCGACTAGCGGGAACCGGGGAGCTGTTTTTT. Protein product: CASSRLAGTGELFF.

The genes are TRBV6-5 and TRBJ1-1; 8 bases map to TRBD1. The CDR3 is made up of 14 amino acids. Losses at the gene ends were 6 bases for V and 2 bases for J; bases not matched to a gene: 5. Germline assignment: CDR1 MNHEY and CDR2 SVGAGI. CDR3 nucleotides: TGTGCCAGCAGCGTCGGACAGGGTAACACTGAAGCTTTCTTT. Translated, it gives CASSVGQGNTEAFF.

The chain employs TRBV6-6 and TRBJ1-2; D is possibly TRBD1 (6 bases). Germline V gene data show CDR1 as MNHNY and CDR2 as SVGAGI (reference sequence). This CDR3 has 14 amino acids. Deletions cut 0 bases from V and 9 bases from J, with 14 bases between. DNA for the CDR3: TGTGCCAGCAGTTACTCGAGTCAGGGGAGTAGCTACACCTTC. It codes for CASSYSSQGSSYTF.

Here the CDR3 DNA reads TGTGCCAGCTCAGCTTCAGGACCTAGCAATCAGCCCCAGCATTTT. Amino acids: CASSASGPSNQPQHF. The V and J genes are TRBV18 and TRBJ1-5, with no clear D. Trimming took 5 bases from V and 0 from J, leaving 11 bases between them. Per the germline V gene, CDR1 is KGHSH and CDR2 is LQKENI. The CDR3 is made up of 15 amino acids.

This chain uses TRBV7-2 with TRBJ2-2; D unresolved. Trimming stripped 1 base from V and 7 bases from J, with 7 bases between. This CDR3 comprises 13 residues. Germline V gene lookup returns CDR1 SGHTA and CDR2 FQGNSA. Here the CDR3 DNA reads TGTGCCAGCAGCTTAGAAAGACTCGGGGAGCTGTTTTTT. It is translated as CASSLERLGELFF.

The V and J genes are TRBV7-9 and TRBJ2-1; TRBD2 is a possible D gene (5 bases). The CDR3 is 13 amino acids. The ends were cut back, 3 bases at V and 10 bases at J, with 13 bases in the middle. The germline V gene encodes CDR1 SEHNR and CDR2 FQNEAQ (reference sequence). The CDR3 loop reads CASSFAMGSEQFF. CDR3 sequence (DNA): TGTGCCAGCAGCTTCGCGATGGGGAGCGAGCAGTTCTTC. Filled out from reference TRBV7-9 and TRBJ2-1, the complete variable domain reads DTGVSQNPRHKITKRGQNVTFRCDPISEHNRLYWYRQTLGQGPEFLTYFQNEAQLEKSRLLSDRFSAERPKGSFSTLEIQRTEQGDSAMYLCASSFAMGSEQFFGPGTRLTVL.

The chain has TRBV4-3 and TRBJ2-7; TRBD1 matches at 9 bases. V dropped 5 bases and J dropped 4; count of bases not matched to a gene: 6. Germline values: CDR1 LGHNA, CDR2 YSLEER. This CDR3 comprises 14 residues. DNA for the CDR3: TGCGCCAGCAGCATCGGGACAGGGAGATACGAGCAGTACTTC. This encodes CASSIGTGRYEQYF.

The J gene is TRBJ2-2, the V gene TRBV30; 9 positions agree with TRBD2. J gave up 2 bases and V 2 bases, and 3 bases lay outside the gene matches. The CDR3 has 15 amino acids. CDR1 is GTSNPN, CDR2 SVGIG, per germline (reference sequence). CDR3 protein: CAWSRGRGNTGELFF. CDR3 coding DNA: TGTGCCTGGAGTCGCGGGAGGGGAAACACCGGGGAGCTGTTTTTT.